The source of this T cell receptor (beta chain) is a study of blood T cell repertoires in COVID-19. Background on the study: The origin of the acute and convalescent COVID-19 samples was the United States, Italy and Spain. T cells, B-cell-depleted T cells, or PBMCs supplied cDNA or gDNA.

The CDR3 loop spans 16 amino acids. Trimming took off 1 base at V and 0 bases at J, with 11 bases between the two ends. In germline, CDR1 is SGHDN, CDR2 FVKESK. Some clones are missing from TCRdb's copy, which holds only in-frame ones; the method was immunoSEQ multiplex PCR. The sample shows about 120,000 clones, 90% of them seen only once. The sequence was collected from a human donor with active COVID-19. The donor label of this sample is uncertain. Input material: peripheral blood. This chain connects TRBV14 to TRBJ2-3; D may be TRBD1 (6 bases). The CDR3 spells CASSQVQGWSTDTQYF. CDR3 in DNA: TGTGCCAGCAGCCAAGTACAGGGATGGAGCACAGATACGCAGTATTTT.